The clone carrying this T cell receptor (beta chain) was detected ten times or more. The source of the sample is a study of blood T cells in healthy people across ages. Germline CDR1 reads SQVTM; CDR2 reads ANQGSEA. The germline V and J ends were trimmed by 1 base and 6 bases, with 10 bases remaining between them. CDR3 length equals 12 residues. With a J-beta primer mix and a sample-barcoded 5' primer, a second PCR ran roughly 6 to 11 cycles. Template switching added a 12-random-nucleotide identifier to every cDNA molecule. TCRdb reprocessed the 5' RACE reads via MiXCR and lists one record per CDR3 protein. The sample contains hundreds of thousands of distinct CDR3 sequences, under 50% of which appear only once. Isolated PBMCs totaled at least 6 million in each sample.

J is TRBJ2-7 and V is TRBV29-1; tentative D call: TRBD1 (6 bases). This receptor was identified in a man aged 25-40 years in good health. Sequenced: blood. CDR3 residues: CSVEGAGAEQYF. The CDR3 DNA sequence: TGCAGCGTTGAAGGGGCAGGGGCCGAGCAGTACTTC.